This entry lists 29 T cell receptor beta chains sequenced from one sample in a study of CD8+ T cells in alopecia areata. In each case, RNA was isolated and then reverse transcribed into cDNA as the sequencing template. Profiled with immunoSEQ multiplex PCR; TCRdb holds only in-frame clones, not every one. The repertoire consists of about 140,000 clones, with around 54% occurring once and the leading ten covering about 4.5%. Sequencing input: CD4+ T cells sorted from blood. These receptor sequences come from a human donor in good health.

This rearrangement joins TRBV29-1 to TRBJ2-7; 7 bases match TRBD1. CDR1 is SQVTM, CDR2 ANQGSEA, per germline. V lost 7 bases, J lost 5 bases, and 8 bases stayed unmatched. The CDR3 is made up of 12 amino acids. The CDR3, as DNA: TGCAGCGCCCAACAGGGGAGCCACGAGCAGTACTTC. Its protein product is CSAQQGSHEQYF.

The chain combines TRBV2 with TRBJ1-2; possible D gene TRBD1, 5 bases. The ends were cut back, 6 bases at V and 8 bases at J, with 19 bases in the middle. The CDR3 spans 14 residues. CDR1 and CDR2 (germline): SNHLY, FYNNEI. CDR3 sequence: CASRGLLRNRGYTF. The CDR3 DNA reads as TGTGCCAGCAGGGGACTACTGAGGAATCGAGGCTACACCTTC.

The CDR3 bases are TGTGCCAGCAGCTCTATGAGCAATGAGCAGTTCTTC. It is translated as CASSSMSNEQFF. This sequence joins TRBV11-2 and TRBJ2-1, with D hard to call. Germline V lookup: CDR1 SGHAT, CDR2 FQNNGV. The CDR3 runs 12 residues. With 4 bases removed from V and 6 bases from J, the gap between germline ends came to 7 bases.

This sequence joins TRBV5-6 and TRBJ1-2; weak D call: TRBD1 (6 bases). The V end was cut by 4 bases, the J end by 2 bases, with 9 bases between. Germline CDR1 is SGHDT and CDR2 is YYEEEE. The CDR3 has 13 amino acids. This chain's CDR3 is CASSPDRNYGYTF. The CDR3 region has the DNA TGTGCCAGCAGCCCTGACAGGAACTATGGCTACACCTTC.

The chain combines TRBV4-1 with TRBJ2-3; D possibly corresponds to TRBD2 (6 bases). The CDR3 is 15 amino acids. The V gene lost 3 bases and the J gene lost 1 base, with 11 bases spanning the gap. Germline V gene sequence: CDR1 MGHRA, CDR2 YSYEKL. DNA of the CDR3: TGCGCCAGCAGCCAGTGGGGACTGGGCACAGATACGCAGTATTTT. This codes for CASSQWGLGTDTQYF.

In DNA, the CDR3 is TGTGCCAGCAGGCCGGAAATCATGCGGGGCTACGAGCAGTACTTC. Encoded protein: CASRPEIMRGYEQYF. The chain couples TRBV6-5 to TRBJ2-7; D may be TRBD2 (6 bases). The CDR3 spans 15 residues. V was trimmed by 6 bases and J by 3 bases, leaving 18 bases between them. CDR1 is MNHEY, CDR2 SVGAGI, per germline.

This clone was seen more than once but under ten times. The V gene is TRBV11-2, the J gene TRBJ1-2; D is uncertain. Germline assignment: CDR1 SGHAT and CDR2 FQNNGV. Trimming removed 5 bases at V and 0 bases at J, with 16 bases between. The CDR3 is 16 residues long. CDR3 bases: TGTGCCAGCAGCCCCCTAAAGGGCCCTTCTAACTATGGCTACACCTTC. Residues: CASSPLKGPSNYGYTF.

The chain combines TRBV7-9 with TRBJ2-7, with D possibly matching TRBD2 (5 bases). This CDR3 region has 14 residues. CDR1 is SEHNR and CDR2 is FQNEAQ in the germline V gene (reference sequence). V was pared by 5 bases and J by 6 bases, with 17 bases between. CDR3 sequence: CASSPNRTPREQYF. CDR3 DNA: TGTGCCAGCAGCCCGAACCGGACTCCACGCGAGCAGTACTTC.

The rearrangement links TRBV6-5 to TRBJ2-7; 7 bases line up with TRBD1. Germline CDR1 reads MNHEY; CDR2 reads SVGAGI. J was trimmed by 4 bases and V by 2 bases; bases with no gene match: 2. The CDR3 has 13 amino acids. In DNA form, the CDR3 reads TGTGCCAGCAGTTACCTGACAGGGTACGAGCAGTACTTC. Translated, it gives CASSYLTGYEQYF.

Concerning this clone itself: The sample has other DNA sequences that encode this CDR3 too. V and J are TRBV4-1 and TRBJ1-2, with D possibly TRBD1 on 5 matching bases. This CDR3 spans 14 amino acids. Germline CDR1 is MGHRA and CDR2 is YSYEKL. Trimming took off 2 bases at V and 8 bases at J, with 15 bases between the two ends. CDR3 sequence: CASSQPGQGEGYTF. In DNA form, the CDR3 reads TGCGCCAGCAGCCAACCCGGTCAGGGAGAAGGCTACACCTTC.

This clone appeared a few times. The chain couples TRBV15 to TRBJ2-1; D remains unclear. Germline CDR1 and CDR2: LNHNV and YYDKDF (reference sequence). The length of the CDR3 is 13 residues. Trimming stripped 3 bases from V and 10 bases from J, with 13 bases between. The CDR3 nucleotides read TGTGCCACCAGCAGGATAGAATCTCCGGAGCAGTTCTTC. As protein: CATSRIESPEQFF.

This clone was seen only a few times. The rearrangement links TRBV2 to TRBJ1-2; the D gene is possibly TRBD1 (6 bases). The CDR3 spans 15 residues. Germline-derived CDR1 and CDR2 are SNHLY and FYNNEI. Trimming removed 5 bases at V and 6 bases at J, with 19 bases between. The CDR3 reads CASSTPMGGRDGYTF. DNA of the CDR3: TGTGCCAGCAGTACCCCCATGGGGGGGCGAGATGGCTACACCTTC.

This rearrangement joins TRBV30 to TRBJ1-4; D is uncertain. The CDR3 loop spans 13 amino acids. The germline V gene has CDR1 GTSNPN and CDR2 SVGIG (reference sequence). V was pared by 5 bases and J by 3 bases, with 10 bases between. The CDR3 is CAWAGQSNEKLFF. For the CDR3, the DNA is TGTGCCTGGGCGGGTCAGTCTAATGAAAAACTGTTTTTT. Looking up the rest from reference TRBV30 and TRBJ1-4 gives the full variable domain: SQTIHQWPATLVQPVGSPLSLECTVEGTSNPNLYWYRQAAGRGLQLLFYSVGIGQISSEVPQNLSASRPQDRQFILSSKKLLLSDSGFYLCAWAGQSNEKLFFGSGTQLSVL.

This clone was detected many times. The chain joins TRBV7-9 to TRBJ2-5; 8 bases line up with TRBD2. The J segment lost 1 base and the V segment lost 4 bases, leaving 2 bases of the junction unmatched. CDR3 length: 14 amino acids. CDR1 SEHNR and CDR2 FQNEAQ come from the germline V gene (reference sequence). This CDR3 reads CASSSGTSQETQYF. For the CDR3, the DNA is TGTGCCAGCAGCTCCGGGACTAGCCAAGAGACCCAGTACTTC.

The chain employs TRBV5-6 and TRBJ2-4; 8 bases map to TRBD1. This CDR3 has 13 residues. From germline, CDR1 is SGHDT and CDR2 YYEEEE. V dropped 4 bases and J dropped 6; count of bases not matched to a gene: 3. This chain's CDR3 is CASSLGQGNIQYF. CDR3 nucleotide sequence: TGTGCCAGCAGCCTAGGACAGGGAAACATTCAGTACTTC.

This sequence joins TRBV5-1 and TRBJ2-3; no definite D call. The CDR3 spans 13 residues. Germline values: CDR1 SGHRS, CDR2 YFSETQ. V was cut by 5 bases and J by 2 bases, with 9 bases left in between. The CDR3 DNA is TGCGCCAGCAGGTTGAGTCTCACAGATACGCAGTATTTT. Its translation is CASRLSLTDTQYF. Full variable domain (outside the CDR3, taken from reference TRBV5-1 and TRBJ2-3): KAGVTQTPRYLIKTRGQQVTLSCSPISGHRSVSWYQQTPGQGLQFLFEYFSETQRNKGNFPGRFSGRQFSNSRSEMNVSTLELGDSALYLCASRLSLTDTQYFGPGTRLTVL.

This clone was seen only a few times. This chain links TRBV6-6 with TRBJ2-4; D perhaps matches TRBD2 (7 bases). The germline gives CDR1 MNHNY, CDR2 SVGAGI (reference sequence). Trimming cost V 2 bases and J 7 bases, with 15 bases left between them. The CDR3 sequence is 15 residues long. This CDR3 is CASSYELQGGNIQYF. In nucleotides, the CDR3 is TGTGCCAGCAGTTACGAGTTACAGGGAGGGAACATTCAGTACTTC.

This chain links TRBV18 with TRBJ2-1, with TRBD2 matching 13 bases. CDR3 length: 15 residues. The V gene end was trimmed by 3 bases and the J gene end by 8 bases; junction bases not matched to a gene: 4. Germline CDR1 is KGHSH and CDR2 is LQKENI. CDR3 sequence reads: CASSPGTSGTDEQFF. The CDR3 DNA reads as TGTGCCAGCTCACCTGGGACTAGCGGGACGGATGAGCAGTTCTTC. The variable domain in full, with the rest retrieved from reference TRBV18 and TRBJ2-1, is NAGVMQNPRHLVRRRGQEARLRCSPMKGHSHVYWYRQLPEEGLKFMVYLQKENIIDESGMPKERFSAEFPKEGPSILRIQQVVRGDSAAYFCASSPGTSGTDEQFFGPGTRLTVL.

For the CDR3, the DNA is TGTGCCAGCAGTTTATCCTGGACGGCCAAAAACATTCAGTACTTC. It yields the protein CASSLSWTAKNIQYF. The chain employs TRBV27 and TRBJ2-4; the D is unclear. Germline V gene data show CDR1 as MNHEY and CDR2 as SMNVEV (reference sequence). The length of the CDR3 is 15 residues. The V end lost 0 bases, the J end lost 1 base, and 7 bases lay between the germline ends.

The chain joins TRBV25-1 to TRBJ2-7, with TRBD1 matching over 7 bases. Per the germline V gene, CDR1 is MGHDK and CDR2 is SYGVNS. V gave up 9 bases and J gave up 2 bases; unmatched junction bases: 4. The CDR3 is 12 amino acids. Written as DNA, the CDR3 is TGTGCCAGTTCCGGACAGGCCTACGAGCAGTACTTC. Amino acid sequence: CASSGQAYEQYF.

J is TRBJ1-2 and V is TRBV29-1; D is possibly TRBD1 (6 bases). This CDR3 contains 11 residues. Germline V CDR1 and CDR2: SQVTM, ANQGSEA. Trimming removed 5 bases from V and 6 bases from J, with 10 bases in between. CDR3 coding DNA: TGCAGCGTTCAAGGGGGGGATGGCTACACCTTC. This gives the protein CSVQGGDGYTF. Full variable domain (rest looked up from reference TRBV29-1 and TRBJ1-2): SAVISQKPSRDICQRGTSLTIQCQVDSQVTMMFWYRQQPGQSLTLIATANQGSEATYESGFVIDKFPISRPNLTFSTLTVSNMSPEDSSIYLCSVQGGDGYTFGSGTRLTVV.

The J gene is TRBJ2-5, the V gene TRBV29-1; D gene unclear. The germline V gene has CDR1 SQVTM and CDR2 ANQGSEA. CDR3 length: 13 residues. Trimming removed 3 bases from V and 4 bases from J, with 12 bases in between. The CDR3 here is CSVDSGMRETQYF. The CDR3 nucleotides read TGCAGCGTTGACAGTGGGATGAGAGAGACCCAGTACTTC.

This sequence joins TRBV30 and TRBJ2-7; TRBD1 aligns across 11 bases. Trimming cost V 7 bases and J 7 bases; bases outside gene matches: 6. Germline assignment: CDR1 GTSNPN and CDR2 SVGIG (reference sequence). This CDR3 is 12 amino acids long. The CDR3 coding sequence is TGTGCCTACGGACAGGGGGCTAGGGAGCAGTACTTC. Its protein is CAYGQGAREQYF. Combining the CDR3 with reference TRBV30 and TRBJ2-7 gives the whole variable domain SQTIHQWPATLVQPVGSPLSLECTVEGTSNPNLYWYRQAAGRGLQLLFYSVGIGQISSEVPQNLSASRPQDRQFILSSKKLLLSDSGFYLCAYGQGAREQYFGPGTRLTVT.

The V and J genes are TRBV4-1 and TRBJ1-5; D not certain. The CDR3 contains 12 residues. V was clipped by 1 base and J by 6 bases, with 4 bases between them. Germline V lookup: CDR1 MGHRA, CDR2 YSYEKL. CDR3 in amino acids: CASSQVGQPQHF. CDR3 in DNA: TGCGCCAGCAGCCAAGTGGGTCAGCCCCAGCATTTT.

V and J are TRBV15 and TRBJ2-3, with TRBD2 matching 7 bases. Unmatched junction bases numbered 8, after V lost 5 bases and J lost 0 bases. Per germline, CDR1 LNHNV and CDR2 YYDKDF (reference sequence). The CDR3 has 16 residues. The CDR3 nucleotides read TGTGCCACCAGCCCACGGGACTATACAAGCACAGATACGCAGTATTTT. Translation gives CATSPRDYTSTDTQYF.

The gene calls are TRBV28 and TRBJ2-7, with 12 bases matching TRBD2. The CDR3 is made up of 16 amino acids. V lost 4 bases to trimming and J lost 7 bases; unmatched junction nucleotides: 11. Germline loops: CDR1 MDHEN, CDR2 SYDVKM. The CDR3 spells CASSSPPLAGGREQYF. The CDR3 DNA reads as TGTGCCAGCAGTTCCCCACCCCTAGCGGGAGGGCGGGAGCAGTACTTC.

The J gene is TRBJ2-7, the V gene TRBV28; weak D call: TRBD1 (5 bases). CDR3 length: 14 amino acids. Trimming took off 2 bases at V and 3 bases at J, with 11 bases between the two ends. Looked up from germline, CDR1 is MDHEN and CDR2 is SYDVKM. Here the CDR3 DNA reads TGTGCCAGCAGTTTACGGGCAGGACACTACGAGCAGTACTTC. Translating gives CASSLRAGHYEQYF. The variable domain in full, completed from reference TRBV28 and TRBJ2-7, reads DVKVTQSSRYLVKRTGEKVFLECVQDMDHENMFWYRQDPGLGLRLIYFSYDVKMKEKGDIPEGYSVSREKKERFSLILESASTNQTSMYLCASSLRAGHYEQYFGPGTRLTVT.

The CDR3 nucleotides are TGTGCCAGCAGAAAAGGGACAGGGGAGAGCTACACCTTC. Amino acid sequence: CASRKGTGESYTF. The chain couples TRBV7-9 to TRBJ1-2, with 10 bases fitting TRBD1. J lost 9 bases, V lost 6 bases, and 7 bases had no gene match. Germline loops: CDR1 SEHNR, CDR2 FQNEAQ (reference sequence). This CDR3 spans 13 amino acids.

The chain carries TRBV5-1 and TRBJ2-1; D gene ambiguous. CDR3 size: 14 residues. Germline V gene lookup returns CDR1 SGHRS and CDR2 YFSETQ. V was shortened by 1 base and J by 5 bases, with 10 bases between the two germline ends. CDR3 region: CASSLNSQNNEQFF. CDR3 coding DNA: TGCGCCAGCAGCTTGAACTCGCAAAACAATGAGCAGTTCTTC.